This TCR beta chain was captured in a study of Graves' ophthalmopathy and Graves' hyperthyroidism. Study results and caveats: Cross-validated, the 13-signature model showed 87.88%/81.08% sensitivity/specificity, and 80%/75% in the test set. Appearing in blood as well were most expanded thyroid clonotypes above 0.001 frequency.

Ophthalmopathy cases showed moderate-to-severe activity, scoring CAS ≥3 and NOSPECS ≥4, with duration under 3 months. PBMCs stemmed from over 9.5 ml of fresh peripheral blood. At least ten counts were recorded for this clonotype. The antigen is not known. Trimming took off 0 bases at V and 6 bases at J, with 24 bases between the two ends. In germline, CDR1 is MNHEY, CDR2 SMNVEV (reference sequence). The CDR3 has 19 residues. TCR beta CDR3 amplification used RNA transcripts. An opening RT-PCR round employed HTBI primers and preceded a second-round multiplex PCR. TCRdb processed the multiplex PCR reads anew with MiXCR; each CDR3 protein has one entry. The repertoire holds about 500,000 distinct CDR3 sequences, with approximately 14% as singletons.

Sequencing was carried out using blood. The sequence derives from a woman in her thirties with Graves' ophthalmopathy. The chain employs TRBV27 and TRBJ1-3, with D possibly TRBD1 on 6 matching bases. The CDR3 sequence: CASSLSHPIQGQRANTIYF. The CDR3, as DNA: TGTGCCAGCAGTTTATCCCACCCAATACAGGGCCAAAGGGCAAACACCATATATTTT.